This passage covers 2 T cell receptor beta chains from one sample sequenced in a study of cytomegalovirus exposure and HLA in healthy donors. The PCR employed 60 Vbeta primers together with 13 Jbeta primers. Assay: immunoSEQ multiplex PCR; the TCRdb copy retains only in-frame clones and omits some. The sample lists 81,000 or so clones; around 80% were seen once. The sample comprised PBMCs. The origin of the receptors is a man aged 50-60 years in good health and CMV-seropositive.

Written as DNA, the CDR3 is TGTGCCAGCAGCCAAAGCCGGGGGAATCAGCCCCAGCATTTT. Amino acid sequence: CASSQSRGNQPQHF. The chain recombines TRBV7-2 with TRBJ1-5, with a weak D call TRBD1 (5 bases). V was trimmed by 5 bases and J by 4 bases, leaving 12 bases between them. CDR1 is SGHTA and CDR2 is FQGNSA in the germline V gene. The CDR3 contains 14 residues. Full variable domain (remainder filled in from reference TRBV7-2 and TRBJ1-5): GAGVSQSPSNKVTEKGKDVELRCDPISGHTALYWYRQSLGQGLEFLIYFQGNSAPDKSGLPSDRFSAERTGGSVSTLTIQRTQQEDSAVYLCASSQSRGNQPQHFGDGTRLSIL.

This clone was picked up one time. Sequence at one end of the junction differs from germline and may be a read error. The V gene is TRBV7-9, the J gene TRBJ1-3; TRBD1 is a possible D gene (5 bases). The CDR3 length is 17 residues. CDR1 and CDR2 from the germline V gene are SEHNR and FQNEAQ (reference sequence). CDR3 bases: TGTTCCAGCAGCTTAGCGGGGGGTACAATGGCTGGAAACACCATATATTTT. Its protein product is CSSSLAGGTMAGNTIYF. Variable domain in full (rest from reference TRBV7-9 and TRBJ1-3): DTGVSQNPRHKITKRGQNVTFRCDPISEHNRLYWYRQTLGQGPEFLTYFQNEAQLEKSRLLSDRFSAERPKGSFSTLEIQRTEQGDSAMYLCSSSLAGGTMAGNTIYFGEGSWLTVV.